Relative to its sample, the clone carrying this T cell receptor beta chain is large. Its specificity is not known. TCRdb called the reads again in MiXCR, with one record for every CDR3 protein. This table has around 3,000 distinct CDR3 sequences, 16% appearing once. The record originates from a study of liver allograft versus peripheral blood T cells. Study background: Repertoires of T cell receptors in transplanted livers were compared with recipients' peripheral blood repertoires. Study conclusions and caveats: There were reportedly differences between T cell receptor repertoires inside liver allografts and those in peripheral blood.

The CDR3 contains 15 residues. Germline V gives CDR1 KGHSH, CDR2 LQKENI. V lost 5 bases and J 3 bases, leaving 16 bases between the germline ends. The V and J genes are TRBV18 and TRBJ1-2; no reliable D call. The TCR comes from a human patient who had a liver transplant. T cells may partly derive from the graft donor. This CDR3 is CASSSYVQSDYGYTF. The CDR3 region has the DNA TGTGCCAGCTCATCTTACGTTCAGTCCGACTATGGCTACACCTTC.